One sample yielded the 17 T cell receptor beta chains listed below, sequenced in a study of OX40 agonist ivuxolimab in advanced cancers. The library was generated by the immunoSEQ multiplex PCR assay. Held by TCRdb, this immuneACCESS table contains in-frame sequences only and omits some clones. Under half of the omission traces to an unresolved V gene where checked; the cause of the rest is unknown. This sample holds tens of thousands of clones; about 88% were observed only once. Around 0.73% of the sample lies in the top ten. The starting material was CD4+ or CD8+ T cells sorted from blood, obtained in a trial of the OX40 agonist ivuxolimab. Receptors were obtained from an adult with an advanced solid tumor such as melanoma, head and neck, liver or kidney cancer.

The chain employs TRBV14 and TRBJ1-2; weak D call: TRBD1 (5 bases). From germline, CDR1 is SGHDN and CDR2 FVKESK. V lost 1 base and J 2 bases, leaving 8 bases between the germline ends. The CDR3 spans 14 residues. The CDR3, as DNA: TGTGCCAGCAGCCAAGTAGGGGCAAACTATGGCTACACCTTC. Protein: CASSQVGANYGYTF.

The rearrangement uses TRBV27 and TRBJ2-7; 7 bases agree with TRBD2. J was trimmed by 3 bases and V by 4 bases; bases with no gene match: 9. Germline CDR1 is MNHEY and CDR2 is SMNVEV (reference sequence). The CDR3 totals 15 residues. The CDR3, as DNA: TGTGCCAGCAGTTACGGTAGCGGGTCCCGCTACGAGCAGTACTTC. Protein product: CASSYGSGSRYEQYF.

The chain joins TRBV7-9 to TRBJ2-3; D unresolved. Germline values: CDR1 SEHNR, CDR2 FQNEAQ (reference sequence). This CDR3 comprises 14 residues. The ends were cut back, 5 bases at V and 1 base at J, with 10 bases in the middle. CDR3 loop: CASSLMVGTDTQYF. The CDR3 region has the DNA TGTGCCAGCAGCCTTATGGTTGGCACAGATACGCAGTATTTT.

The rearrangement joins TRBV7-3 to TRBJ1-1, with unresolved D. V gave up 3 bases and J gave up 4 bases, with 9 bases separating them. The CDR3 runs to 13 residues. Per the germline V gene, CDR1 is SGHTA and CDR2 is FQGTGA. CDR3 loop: CASSLSARTEAFF. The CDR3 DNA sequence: TGTGCCAGCAGCTTGTCGGCGCGCACTGAAGCTTTCTTT.

The CDR3 nucleotides read TGTGCCAGCAGCTTAGCACGGGCGGAAGGGCAGCCCCAGCATTTT. It yields the protein CASSLARAEGQPQHF. The chain is built from TRBV7-8 and TRBJ1-5; no reliable D call. Between the trimmed V and J ends, which lost 0 bases and 7 bases, there was a span of 13 bases. The CDR3 runs to 15 residues. Germline CDR1 is SGHVS and CDR2 is FQNEAQ.

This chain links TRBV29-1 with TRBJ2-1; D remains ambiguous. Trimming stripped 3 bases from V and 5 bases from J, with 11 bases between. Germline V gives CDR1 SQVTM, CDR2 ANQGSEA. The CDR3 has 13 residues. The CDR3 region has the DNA TGCAGCGTTGACACCCCCCTTGACAATGAGCAGTTCTTC. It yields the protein CSVDTPLDNEQFF.

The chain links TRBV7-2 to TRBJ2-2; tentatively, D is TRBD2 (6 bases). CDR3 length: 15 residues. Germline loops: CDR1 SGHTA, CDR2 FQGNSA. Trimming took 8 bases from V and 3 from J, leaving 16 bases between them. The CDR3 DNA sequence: TGTGCCAGCGGACTATGGGGCCGGCACACCGGGGAGCTGTTTTTT. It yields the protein CASGLWGRHTGELFF.

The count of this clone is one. In DNA form, the CDR3 reads TGTGCCAGCAGCTTAGGGAGGGTGGGTGAGCAGTACTTC. This gives the protein CASSLGRVGEQYF. The chain recombines TRBV11-2 with TRBJ2-7; TRBD2 is a possible D gene (6 bases). Per germline, CDR1 SGHAT and CDR2 FQNNGV. The CDR3 loop spans 13 amino acids. With 1 base removed from V and 7 bases from J, the gap between germline ends came to 11 bases.

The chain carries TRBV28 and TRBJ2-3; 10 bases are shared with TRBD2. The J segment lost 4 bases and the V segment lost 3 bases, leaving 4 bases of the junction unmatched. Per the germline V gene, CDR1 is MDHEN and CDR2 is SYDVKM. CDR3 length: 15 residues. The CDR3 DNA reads TGTGCCAGCAGTTTTGGTGGGACTAGCGCAGATACGCAGTATTTT. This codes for CASSFGGTSADTQYF.

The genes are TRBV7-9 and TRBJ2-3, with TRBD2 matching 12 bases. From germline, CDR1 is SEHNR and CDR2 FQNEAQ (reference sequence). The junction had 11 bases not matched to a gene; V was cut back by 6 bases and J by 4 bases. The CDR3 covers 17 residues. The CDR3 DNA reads TGTGCCAGCAGACGTGTCACTAGCGGGAGGTCACCAGATACGCAGTATTTT. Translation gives CASRRVTSGRSPDTQYF.

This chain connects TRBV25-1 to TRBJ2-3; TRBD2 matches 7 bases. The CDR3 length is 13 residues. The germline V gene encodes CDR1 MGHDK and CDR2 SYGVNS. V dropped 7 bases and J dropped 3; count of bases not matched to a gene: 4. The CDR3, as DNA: TGTGCCAGCACCCCTAGCGGAACAGATACGCAGTATTTT. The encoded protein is CASTPSGTDTQYF.

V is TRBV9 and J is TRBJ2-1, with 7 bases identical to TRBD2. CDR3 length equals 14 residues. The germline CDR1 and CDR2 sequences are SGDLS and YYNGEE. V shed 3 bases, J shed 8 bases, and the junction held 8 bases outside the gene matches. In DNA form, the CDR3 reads TGTGCCAGCAGCGCCGGACTAGGCGTCTATGAGCAGTTCTTC. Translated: CASSAGLGVYEQFF.

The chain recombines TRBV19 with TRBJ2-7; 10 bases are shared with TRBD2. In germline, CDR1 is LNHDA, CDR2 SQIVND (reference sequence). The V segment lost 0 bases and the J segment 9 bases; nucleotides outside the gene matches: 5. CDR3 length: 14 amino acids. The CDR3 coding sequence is TGTGCCAGTAGTATAGATCCGAGCGGGAGGGTGCAGTACTTC. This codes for CASSIDPSGRVQYF.

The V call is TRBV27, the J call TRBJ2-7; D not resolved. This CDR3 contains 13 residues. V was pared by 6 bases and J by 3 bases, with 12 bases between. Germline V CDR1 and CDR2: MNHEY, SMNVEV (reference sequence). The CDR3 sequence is CASRLNRDYEQYF. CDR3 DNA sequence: TGTGCCAGCAGACTCAATAGGGACTACGAGCAGTACTTC.

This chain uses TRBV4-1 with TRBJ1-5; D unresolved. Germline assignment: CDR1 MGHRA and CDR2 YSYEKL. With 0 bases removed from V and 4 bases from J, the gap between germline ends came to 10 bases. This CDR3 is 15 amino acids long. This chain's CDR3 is CASSQERHPNQPQHF. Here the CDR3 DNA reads TGCGCCAGCAGCCAAGAAAGGCACCCAAATCAGCCCCAGCATTTT.

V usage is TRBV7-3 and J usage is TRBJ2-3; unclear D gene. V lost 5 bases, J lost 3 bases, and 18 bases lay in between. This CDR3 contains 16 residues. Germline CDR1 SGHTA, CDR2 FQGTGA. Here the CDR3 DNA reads TGTGCCAGCAGCCCCGGAACCTCAGGAAAAACAGATACGCAGTATTTT. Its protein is CASSPGTSGKTDTQYF.

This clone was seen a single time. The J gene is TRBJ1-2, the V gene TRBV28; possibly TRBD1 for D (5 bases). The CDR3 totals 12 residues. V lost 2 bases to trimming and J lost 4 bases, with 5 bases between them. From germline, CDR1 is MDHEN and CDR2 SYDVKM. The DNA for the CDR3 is TGTGCCAGCAGTTTACAGGGCTATGGCTACACCTTC. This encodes CASSLQGYGYTF.